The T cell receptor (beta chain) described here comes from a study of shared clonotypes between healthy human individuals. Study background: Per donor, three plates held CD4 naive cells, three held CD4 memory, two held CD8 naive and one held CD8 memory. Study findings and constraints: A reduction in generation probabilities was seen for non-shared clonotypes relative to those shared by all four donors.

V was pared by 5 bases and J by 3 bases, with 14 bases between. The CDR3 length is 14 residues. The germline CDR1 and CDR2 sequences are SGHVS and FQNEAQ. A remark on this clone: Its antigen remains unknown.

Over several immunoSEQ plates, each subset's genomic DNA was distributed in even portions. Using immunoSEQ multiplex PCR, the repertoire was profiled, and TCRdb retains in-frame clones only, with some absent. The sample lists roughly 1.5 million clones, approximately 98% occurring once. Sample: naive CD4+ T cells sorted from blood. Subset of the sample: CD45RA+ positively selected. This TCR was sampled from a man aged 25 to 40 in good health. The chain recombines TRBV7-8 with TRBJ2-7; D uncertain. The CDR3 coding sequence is TGTGCCAGCAGCCTCCGGGCCCGACTCTACGAGCAGTACTTC. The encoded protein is CASSLRARLYEQYF.